The rows below give T cell receptor beta chains drawn from one sample of a study of T cells after yellow fever vaccination. TCRdb fed the 5' RACE reads into MiXCR, producing one record per CDR3 protein. This sample has 500,000 to 650,000 distinct CDR3 sequences, with about 13% found just once. Sequenced here: PBMCs, sampled on the day of the yellow fever booster vaccination. The receptors stem from a young man who received the YFV17D yellow fever vaccine. Both conserved end residues are part of each CDR3. The D gene is left open where the match is weak. Only some rows state a clone size, as once, few, many or a class for expanded clones.

clone size: once; V gene: TRBV7-2; J gene: TRBJ1-5; D gene: TRBD1; CDR3 protein: CASTNTGGNQPQHF; CDR3 DNA: TGTGCCAGCACCAATACAGGGGGCAATCAGCCCCAGCATTTT
clone size: .; V gene: TRBV4-2; J gene: TRBJ2-7; D gene: .; CDR3 protein: CASSPSWQGRSEQYF; CDR3 DNA: TGTGCCAGCAGCCCTAGTTGGCAGGGAAGGAGCGAGCAGTACTTC
clone size: few; V gene: TRBV6-2/TRBV6-3; J gene: TRBJ2-3; D gene: .; CDR3 protein: CASSYAATTRDTQYF; CDR3 DNA: TGTGCCAGCAGTTACGCGGCGACCACCCGCGATACGCAGTATTTT
clone size: few; V gene: TRBV3-1; J gene: TRBJ1-4; D gene: .; CDR3 protein: CASSQETHPATNEKLFF; CDR3 DNA: TGTGCCAGCAGCCAAGAGACCCATCCGGCAACTAATGAAAAACTGTTTTTT
clone size: .; V gene: TRBV4-3; J gene: TRBJ2-7; D gene: .; CDR3 protein: CASSQDLMQGGYEQYF; CDR3 DNA: TGCGCCAGCAGCCAAGATCTCATGCAGGGAGGCTACGAGCAGTACTTC
clone size: .; V gene: TRBV6-1; J gene: TRBJ2-3; D gene: TRBD2; CDR3 protein: CASSPGTSLTDTQYF; CDR3 DNA: TGTGCCAGCAGTCCCGGGACTAGCCTCACAGATACGCAGTATTTT
clone size: .; V gene: TRBV4-2; J gene: TRBJ2-7; D gene: TRBD2; CDR3 protein: CASSQRTAGVYEQYF; CDR3 DNA: TGTGCCAGCAGCCAGCGAACAGCGGGAGTCTACGAGCAGTACTTC
clone size: .; V gene: TRBV3-1; J gene: TRBJ2-2; D gene: .; CDR3 protein: CASSQLGGPNTGELFF; CDR3 DNA: TGTGCCAGCAGCCAGTTAGGAGGGCCGAACACCGGGGAGCTGTTTTTT
clone size: few; V gene: TRBV5-6; J gene: TRBJ2-6; D gene: TRBD1; CDR3 protein: CASSSAGTGPRGLGANVLTF; CDR3 DNA: TGTGCCAGCAGCTCGGCCGGGACAGGGCCCCGGGGTCTTGGGGCCAACGTCCTGACTTTC
clone size: many; V gene: TRBV20-1; J gene: TRBJ2-7; D gene: TRBD2; CDR3 protein: CSARAELGTSLYEQYF; CDR3 DNA: TGCAGTGCTAGAGCAGAACTCGGGACTAGCCTCTACGAGCAGTACTTC
clone size: few; V gene: TRBV20-1; J gene: TRBJ2-5; D gene: .; CDR3 protein: CSGLGALETQYF; CDR3 DNA: TGCAGTGGGCTAGGGGCCTTGGAGACCCAGTACTTC
clone size: .; V gene: TRBV2; J gene: TRBJ2-4; D gene: .; CDR3 protein: CASSERVGRGNIQYF; CDR3 DNA: TGTGCCAGCAGTGAACGTGTTGGAAGGGGGAACATTCAGTACTTC
clone size: .; V gene: TRBV6-2/TRBV6-3; J gene: TRBJ2-2; D gene: .; CDR3 protein: CASSMTGELFF; CDR3 DNA: TGTGCCAGCAGTATGACCGGGGAGCTGTTTTTT
clone size: .; V gene: TRBV20-1; J gene: TRBJ2-7; D gene: .; CDR3 protein: CSAGRPFPYEQYF; CDR3 DNA: TGCAGTGCCGGCCGACCCTTCCCCTACGAGCAGTACTTC
clone size: few; V gene: TRBV15; J gene: TRBJ2-1; D gene: TRBD2; CDR3 protein: CATSSFESGNNEQFF; CDR3 DNA: TGTGCCACCAGCTCCTTCGAAAGCGGGAACAATGAGCAGTTCTTC
clone size: .; V gene: TRBV10-2; J gene: TRBJ2-3; D gene: .; CDR3 protein: CASSGAAVADTQYF; CDR3 DNA: TGCGCCAGCAGTGGGGCGGCTGTCGCAGATACGCAGTATTTT
clone size: .; V gene: TRBV4-3; J gene: TRBJ1-5; D gene: TRBD1; CDR3 protein: CASSRDRGNQPQHF; CDR3 DNA: TGCGCCAGCAGCCGGGACAGGGGTAATCAGCCCCAGCATTTT
clone size: few; V gene: TRBV24-1; J gene: TRBJ1-2; D gene: .; CDR3 protein: CATSDSSGVMGGYTF; CDR3 DNA: TGTGCCACCAGTGATTCGTCAGGGGTGATGGGTGGCTACACCTTC
clone size: many; V gene: TRBV28; J gene: TRBJ2-7; D gene: TRBD1; CDR3 protein: CASTPDRGNKQYF; CDR3 DNA: TGTGCCAGCACCCCCGACAGGGGTAATAAGCAGTACTTC
clone size: few; V gene: TRBV5-1; J gene: TRBJ2-7; D gene: TRBD1; CDR3 protein: CASSPTRTGVYEQYF; CDR3 DNA: TGCGCCAGCAGCCCAACCCGGACAGGGGTCTACGAGCAGTACTTC